These T cell receptor beta chains were read from a single sample in a study of human T cells and chemical hapten exposure. TCRdb itself ran the RACE reads through MiXCR, one entry per CDR3 protein. The sample includes over 80,000 distinct CDR3 sequences, 11% of them seen just once. The sample in question was whole blood, obtained in connection with sensitization to the hapten diphenylcyclopropenone (DPC). All receptors derive from a woman under 40 with alopecia areata. Some clones in this sample may be carry-over from other donors' samples. CDR3s include the opening cysteine and the closing phenylalanine or tryptophan. A D gene is named only where the DNA matches it firmly. Clone size is given for some rows only: seen once, a few or many times, or a class if the clone is expanded.

j_call d_call clone_size v_call cdr3_aa cdr3_nt
TRBJ2-7 . once TRBV27 CASSLSGTSPYEQYF TGTGCCAGCAGTTTATCCGGGACGTCCCCCTACGAGCAGTACTTC
TRBJ1-1 . many TRBV6-5 CASNDGWARNTEAFF TGTGCCAGCAATGACGGATGGGCCAGAAACACTGAAGCTTTCTTT
TRBJ2-5 . many TRBV18 CASSPTAIKETQYF TGTGCCAGCTCACCCACGGCTATCAAAGAGACCCAGTACTTC
TRBJ1-5 . . TRBV7-2 CASSWDLGSNQPQHF TGTGCCAGCAGCTGGGACCTAGGGAGCAATCAGCCCCAGCATTTT
TRBJ2-1 TRBD2 many TRBV20-1 CSAKGLGYYNEQFF TGCAGTGCTAAAGGACTAGGGTACTACAATGAGCAGTTCTTC
TRBJ1-5 . . TRBV6-6 CASSYSSNAQHF TGTGCCAGCAGTTACTCATCAAATGCCCAGCATTTT
TRBJ2-3 . many TRBV7-2 CASSQTVGGTDTQYF TGTGCCAGCAGCCAGACTGTGGGGGGCACAGATACGCAGTATTTT
TRBJ1-2 . many TRBV20-1 CSAAVFGGYTF TGCAGTGCTGCGGTGTTCGGGGGCTACACCTTC
TRBJ2-4 TRBD1 many TRBV7-9 CASSLAYRGAKNIQYF TGTGCCAGCAGCTTGGCTTACAGGGGAGCCAAAAACATTCAGTACTTC
TRBJ1-5 . once TRBV4-3 CASSQERSQPQHF TGCGCCAGCAGCCAAGAGCGGAGTCAGCCCCAGCATTTT
TRBJ2-1 TRBD1 many TRBV18 CASSPQWDRGSNEQFF TGTGCCAGCTCACCACAATGGGACAGGGGATCCAATGAGCAGTTCTTC
TRBJ1-6 TRBD1 few TRBV27 CASSLFDRGLNSPLHF TGTGCCAGCAGTTTATTTGACAGGGGGCTAAATTCACCCCTCCACTTT
TRBJ2-3 TRBD2 few TRBV7-8 CASSSHGSGGADTQYF TGTGCCAGCAGCTCCCATGGTAGCGGGGGGGCAGATACGCAGTATTTT
TRBJ2-1 TRBD1 many TRBV14 CASSLRDRSFLAEQFF TGTGCCAGCAGCCTCCGGGACAGGTCTTTTTTGGCAGAGCAGTTCTTC
TRBJ1-3 . many TRBV7-9 CASSYRDTGNTIYF TGTGCCAGCAGCTACAGGGACACTGGAAACACCATATATTTT
TRBJ2-7 TRBD1 . TRBV5-1 CASGTGTAYEQYF TGCGCCAGCGGAACTGGGACAGCCTACGAGCAGTACTTC
TRBJ2-5 . . TRBV18 CASSLSEGRKKTQYF TGTGCCAGCTCCCTTTCGGAAGGGAGAAAAAAGACCCAGTACTTC
TRBJ2-3 . . TRBV6-1 CASTEGGTADTQYF TGTGCCAGCACCGAGGGGGGCACCGCAGATACGCAGTATTTT
TRBJ2-6 . many TRBV6-5 CASSYGGPGANVLTF TGTGCCAGCAGTTACGGAGGGCCTGGGGCCAACGTCCTGACTTTC
TRBJ2-7 . many TRBV13 CASSSHSTGTYSYEQYF TGTGCCAGCAGCTCCCATTCGACCGGGACTTACTCCTACGAGCAGTACTTC
TRBJ1-1 . . TRBV29-1 CSVAGNMNTEAFF TGCAGCGTTGCGGGAAACATGAACACTGAAGCTTTCTTT
TRBJ2-7 . many TRBV5-6 CASSWWGSYEQYF TGTGCCAGCAGCTGGTGGGGGTCCTACGAGCAGTACTTC
TRBJ2-5 TRBD1 . TRBV20-1 CSALHIQGEETQYF TGCAGTGCCCTTCATATACAGGGGGAAGAGACCCAGTACTTC
TRBJ1-1 . . TRBV7-9 CASSSEMNTEAFF TGTGCCAGCAGCTCAGAGATGAACACTGAAGCTTTCTTT
TRBJ2-5 . . TRBV29-1 CSVVAGAGTETQYF TGCAGCGTTGTGGCGGGGGCAGGTACAGAGACCCAGTACTTC
TRBJ2-2 . many TRBV12-3/TRBV12-4 CASSPQSGELFF TGTGCCAGCAGCCCTCAAAGCGGGGAGCTGTTTTTT
TRBJ2-1 TRBD2 . TRBV7-9 CASRRGGRYEQFF TGTGCCAGCCGCCGGGGGGGGCGGTATGAGCAGTTCTTC
TRBJ2-5 . few TRBV18 CASSPPSESETQYF TGTGCCAGCTCACCACCGTCAGAGTCAGAGACCCAGTACTTC
TRBJ1-5 . . TRBV6-1 CASKGWNQPQHF TGTGCCAGCAAGGGGTGGAATCAGCCCCAGCATTTT
TRBJ2-1 TRBD2 many TRBV6-4 CASSEQLAGGSDEQFF TGTGCCAGCAGTGAGCAACTAGCGGGAGGGAGCGATGAGCAGTTCTTC
TRBJ2-1 . . TRBV5-6 CASSLPPPSLGQFF TGTGCCAGCAGCTTACCCCCCCCCTCTCTGGGGCAGTTCTTC
TRBJ1-2 . few TRBV4-1 CASSQMTAKFGYTF TGCGCCAGCAGCCAAATGACAGCTAAGTTTGGCTACACCTTC
TRBJ2-7 TRBD1 many TRBV6-6 CASTRAGGPQSSYEQYF TGTGCCAGCACCCGGGCAGGGGGTCCCCAAAGCTCCTACGAGCAGTACTTC
TRBJ2-7 TRBD1 many TRBV20-1 CSASGTANTYEQYF TGCAGTGCTAGCGGGACAGCGAACACCTACGAGCAGTACTTC
TRBJ2-4 TRBD1 . TRBV28 CASSSRDRESIQYF TGTGCCAGCAGTTCCAGGGACAGGGAAAGCATTCAGTACTTC
TRBJ2-3 . few TRBV6-1 CASSESRGSTDTQYF TGTGCCAGCAGTGAGTCGCGGGGTTCCACAGATACGCAGTATTTT
TRBJ1-5 . few TRBV2 CASSEYGPGNNQPQHF TGTGCCAGCAGTGAGTATGGACCAGGTAACAATCAGCCCCAGCATTTT
TRBJ2-7 TRBD2 many TRBV12-3/TRBV12-4 CASSSAGTSGGYEQYF TGTGCCAGCAGTTCCGCCGGGACTAGCGGGGGCTACGAGCAGTACTTC
TRBJ1-1 . . TRBV28 CAARGGVGTEAFF TGTGCCGCAAGGGGTGGGGTAGGCACTGAAGCTTTCTTT
TRBJ2-3 TRBD2 many TRBV7-2 CASSLRTSGGGDTQYF TGTGCCAGCAGCTTAAGGACTAGCGGGGGGGGCGATACGCAGTATTTT
TRBJ2-1 TRBD2 many TRBV20-1 CSARGLAGDSSSYNEQFF TGCAGTGCTAGAGGACTAGCGGGAGACTCCAGCTCCTACAATGAGCAGTTCTTC
TRBJ1-4 . many TRBV29-1 CSVRDSQGLSEKLFF TGCAGCGTCCGTGACTCACAGGGATTAAGTGAAAAACTGTTTTTT
TRBJ1-4 . . TRBV19 CATTRTGASSEKLFF TGTGCCACCACCCGGACGGGCGCCTCGAGTGAAAAACTGTTTTTT
TRBJ1-5 . once TRBV24-1 CATSDPGMRQPQHF TGTGCCACCAGTGACCCAGGGATGCGTCAGCCCCAGCATTTT
TRBJ2-5 . many TRBV9 CASSVGTLYQETQYF TGTGCCAGCAGCGTTGGGACTTTGTACCAAGAGACCCAGTACTTC
TRBJ2-1 TRBD1 many TRBV20-1 CSARDRAYFNEQFF TGCAGTGCTAGGGACAGGGCATATTTCAATGAGCAGTTCTTC
TRBJ1-1 . many TRBV18 CATRTLGTEAFF TGTGCCACCAGGACGCTCGGCACTGAAGCTTTCTTT
TRBJ1-1 . . TRBV28 CASSLTGGFSTEAFF TGTGCCAGCAGCCTCACCGGGGGGTTTAGCACTGAAGCTTTCTTT
TRBJ1-3 TRBD1 . TRBV12-3/TRBV12-4 CASREQGASGNTIYF TGTGCCAGCAGGGAACAGGGGGCTTCTGGAAACACCATATATTTT
TRBJ2-3 TRBD2 . TRBV4-3 CASSQEGGPVTDTQYF TGCGCCAGCAGCCAAGAGGGAGGGCCGGTGACAGATACGCAGTATTTT
TRBJ2-1 . many TRBV9 CASSADELSYNEQFF TGTGCCAGCAGCGCTGACGAGCTCTCCTACAATGAGCAGTTCTTC
TRBJ1-3 . few TRBV30 CAWSSGNTIYF TGTGCCTGGAGCTCTGGAAACACCATATATTTT
TRBJ2-1 TRBD1 many TRBV2 CASRDRGGYEQFF TGTGCCAGCCGGGACAGGGGAGGGTATGAGCAGTTCTTC